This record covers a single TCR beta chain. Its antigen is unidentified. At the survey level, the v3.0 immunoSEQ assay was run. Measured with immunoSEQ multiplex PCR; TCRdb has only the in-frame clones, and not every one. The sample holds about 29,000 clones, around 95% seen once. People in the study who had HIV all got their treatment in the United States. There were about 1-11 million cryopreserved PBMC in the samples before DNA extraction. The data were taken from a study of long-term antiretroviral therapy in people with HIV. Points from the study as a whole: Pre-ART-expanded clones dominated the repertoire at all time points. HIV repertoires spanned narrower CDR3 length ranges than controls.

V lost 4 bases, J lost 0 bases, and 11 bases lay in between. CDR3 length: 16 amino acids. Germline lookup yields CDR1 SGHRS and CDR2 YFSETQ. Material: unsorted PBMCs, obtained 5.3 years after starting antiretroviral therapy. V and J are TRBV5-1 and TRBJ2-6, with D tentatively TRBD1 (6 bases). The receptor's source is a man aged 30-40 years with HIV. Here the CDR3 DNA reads TGCGCCAGCAGCCAAAACAGGGCCTCTGGGGCCAACGTCCTGACTTTC. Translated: CASSQNRASGANVLTF. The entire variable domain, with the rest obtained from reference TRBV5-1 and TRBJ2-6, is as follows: KAGVTQTPRYLIKTRGQQVTLSCSPISGHRSVSWYQQTPGQGLQFLFEYFSETQRNKGNFPGRFSGRQFSNSRSEMNVSTLELGDSALYLCASSQNRASGANVLTFGAGSRLTVL.